A selection of T cell receptor beta chains follows, all from one sample in a study of graft-versus-host responses after intestinal transplantation. The repertoire was sequenced with immunoSEQ multiplex PCR; TCRdb's copy has only in-frame clones and lacks some. The data contain about 47,000 clones, 85% to 95% of them singletons. For these TCRs, the target antigens are not known. Sample: unstimulated CD8+ T cells sorted from spleen or lymph node cells, taken before transplant. These receptors were collected from a human donor who was the organ donor for an intestinal transplant. CDR3s include the opening cysteine and the closing phenylalanine or tryptophan. The order of the fields is J gene, clone size, V gene, D gene, CDR3 protein, CDR3 DNA. The D gene is left open where the match is weak. Where a row states a size, it is once, few, many or the class of an expanded clone; other rows omit it.

>TRBJ2-1|-|TRBV4-3|-
CASSPDRSSYNEQFF
TGCGCCAGCAGCCCTGACAGGAGCTCCTACAATGAGCAGTTCTTC
>TRBJ2-3|once|TRBV7-9|TRBD2
CASSPHSGGVTDTQYF
TGTGCCAGCAGCCCTCATAGCGGGGGTGTTACAGATACGCAGTATTTT
>TRBJ2-1|-|TRBV11-2|TRBD2
CASSFMGGTSGNEQFF
TGTGCCAGCAGCTTCATGGGCGGGACTAGCGGCAATGAGCAGTTCTTC
>TRBJ1-2|-|TRBV6-5|TRBD1
CASSSDRGNYGYTF
TGTGCCAGCAGTTCGGACAGGGGGAACTATGGCTACACCTTC
>TRBJ2-7|-|TRBV6-6|TRBD1
CASSYSTGQGVNEQYF
TGTGCCAGCAGTTACTCGACGGGACAGGGCGTCAACGAGCAGTACTTC
>TRBJ1-2|-|TRBV11-2|TRBD1
CASSSQTGSNYGYTF
TGTGCCAGCAGCTCCCAGACAGGGTCTAACTATGGCTACACCTTC
>TRBJ1-5|once|TRBV30|-
CAWSNRTVYNQPQHF
TGTGCCTGGAGTAACCGGACAGTTTACAATCAGCCCCAGCATTTT
>TRBJ2-7|-|TRBV27|TRBD1
CASSLVQGAYEQYF
TGTGCCAGCAGTTTAGTGCAGGGGGCTTACGAGCAGTACTTC
>TRBJ1-2|once|TRBV9|-
CASSVGATRGYTF
TGTGCCAGCAGCGTAGGTGCTACAAGGGGCTACACCTTC
>TRBJ2-7|-|TRBV11-2|TRBD2
CASSSGTSGDEQYF
TGTGCCAGCAGCTCCGGGACTAGCGGGGACGAGCAGTACTTC
>TRBJ1-5|-|TRBV4-3|-
CASSQDSGQPQHF
TGCGCCAGCAGCCAAGATTCGGGACAGCCCCAGCATTTT
>TRBJ1-1|-|TRBV21-1|-
CASIHQVTEAFF
TGTGCCAGCATCCATCAGGTCACTGAAGCTTTCTTT
>TRBJ1-2|-|TRBV29-1|TRBD1
CSAGTGENYGYTF
TGCAGCGCAGGGACAGGGGAAAACTATGGCTACACCTTC
>TRBJ1-4|-|TRBV2|TRBD1
CASRGQGNEATNEKLFF
TGTGCCAGCAGGGGACAGGGAAATGAAGCAACTAATGAAAAACTGTTTTTT
>TRBJ1-6|few|TRBV6-6|TRBD1
CASSDDRAVVSPLHF
TGTGCCAGCAGTGACGACAGGGCCGTGGTGTCACCCCTCCACTTT
>TRBJ2-1|-|TRBV6-1|TRBD2
CASSQGTSGGAGEQFF
TGTGCCAGCAGTCAAGGGACTAGCGGGGGGGCAGGTGAGCAGTTCTTC
>TRBJ2-2|-|TRBV7-9|-
CASSLVGGELFF
TGTGCCAGCAGCTTAGTGGGCGGGGAGCTGTTTTTT
>TRBJ2-3|-|TRBV9|TRBD2
CASSVSGGANTDTQYF
TGTGCCAGCAGCGTAAGCGGGGGGGCCAACACAGATACGCAGTATTTT
>TRBJ2-2|-|TRBV7-2|-
CASSLAGNTGELFF
TGTGCCAGCAGCTTAGCAGGGAATACCGGGGAGCTGTTTTTT
>TRBJ1-1|-|TRBV9|-
CASSVAVMNTEAFF
TGTGCCAGCAGCGTCGCGGTAATGAACACTGAAGCTTTCTTT
>TRBJ2-5|-|TRBV27|TRBD1
CASSLMRGREETQYF
TGTGCCAGCAGTTTAATGAGGGGGCGCGAAGAGACCCAGTACTTC
>TRBJ2-1|-|TRBV13|-
CASSLAGSRDEQFF
TGTGCCAGCAGCTTAGCTGGGAGTCGCGATGAGCAGTTCTTC
>TRBJ1-2|-|TRBV7-3|-
CASSPGTEVYGYTF
TGTGCCAGCAGCCCAGGGACGGAAGTCTATGGCTACACCTTC
>TRBJ2-7|-|TRBV5-1|-
CASSLDAPVYEQYF
TGCGCCAGCAGCTTGGACGCACCGGTCTACGAGCAGTACTTC
>TRBJ1-1|-|TRBV6-6|-
CASSYGWFENTEAFF
TGTGCCAGCAGTTACGGGTGGTTTGAGAACACTGAAGCTTTCTTT
>TRBJ2-7|-|TRBV4-1|-
CASSQGTSYEQYF
TGCGCCAGCAGCCAAGGCACCTCCTACGAGCAGTACTTC
>TRBJ1-5|-|TRBV7-8|-
CASSLAAGDGGNQPQHF
TGTGCCAGCAGCTTAGCGGCAGGGGACGGCGGCAATCAGCCCCAGCATTTT
>TRBJ1-1|-|TRBV15|TRBD1
CATSRDRTNTEAFF
TGTGCCACCAGCCGGGACAGGACTAACACTGAAGCTTTCTTT
>TRBJ2-7|-|TRBV19|-
CASSAGHLEYEQYF
TGTGCCAGTAGTGCGGGACACCTGGAGTACGAGCAGTACTTC
>TRBJ2-7|-|TRBV11-2|-
CASTIGDSYEQYF
TGTGCCAGCACGATTGGGGATTCCTACGAGCAGTACTTC
>TRBJ2-1|-|TRBV5-6|-
CASSLGGYYNEQFF
TGTGCCAGCAGCTTGGGGGGTTACTACAATGAGCAGTTCTTC
>TRBJ2-5|-|TRBV2|-
CASRTGPREQYF
TGTGCCAGCAGGACAGGCCCGAGGGAGCAGTACTTC
>TRBJ2-3|-|TRBV11-2|-
CASSSVAGTDTQYF
TGTGCCAGCAGCTCCGTAGCGGGCACAGATACGCAGTATTTT
>TRBJ1-1|-|TRBV28|-
CASSSQGWTEAFF
TGTGCCAGCAGTAGTCAGGGTTGGACTGAAGCTTTCTTT
>TRBJ1-2|-|TRBV7-8|-
CASSSTNYGYTF
TGTGCCAGCAGCTCCACTAACTATGGCTACACCTTC
>TRBJ1-2|-|TRBV6-1|TRBD1
CARSDRDRGSSNYGYTF
TGTGCCAGAAGTGACCGGGACAGGGGATCCTCTAACTATGGCTACACCTTC
>TRBJ2-3|-|TRBV19|-
CASSNGEWGERTDTQYF
TGTGCCAGTAGTAATGGAGAGTGGGGGGAGAGAACAGATACGCAGTATTTT
>TRBJ2-1|-|TRBV19|-
CASTLTPEPYNEQFF
TGTGCCAGTACCCTCACCCCCGAACCCTACAATGAGCAGTTCTTC
>TRBJ2-3|-|TRBV11-2|TRBD2
CASMTARGDTQYF
TGTGCCAGCATGACGGCGCGGGGGGATACGCAGTATTTT
>TRBJ2-7|-|TRBV27|-
CASSSDRSYEQYF
TGTGCCAGCAGTTCAGACCGATCCTACGAGCAGTACTTC
>TRBJ1-1|-|TRBV19|-
CASSPLTLGAFF
TGTGCCAGTAGCCCTCTGACCCTGGGAGCTTTCTTT
>TRBJ2-5|-|TRBV11-2|TRBD2
CASSPLRGGKTQYF
TGTGCCAGCAGCCCCCTTCGGGGGGGAAAGACCCAGTACTTC
>TRBJ2-5|-|TRBV7-9|-
CASSLKDREYQETQYF
TGTGCCAGCAGCCTAAAGGACAGAGAGTACCAAGAGACCCAGTACTTC
>TRBJ1-5|-|TRBV5-8|-
CASSLLGVIQPQHF
TGTGCCAGCAGCTTGTTAGGCGTAATCCAGCCCCAGCATTTT
>TRBJ2-2|-|TRBV9|TRBD2
CASSLSGGATGELFF
TGTGCCAGCAGCCTTAGCGGGGGGGCCACCGGGGAGCTGTTTTTT
>TRBJ2-7|-|TRBV7-9|TRBD1
CASSQEGQGGYGQYF
TGTGCCAGCAGCCAAGAGGGACAGGGGGGATACGGGCAGTACTTC
>TRBJ2-7|-|TRBV28|TRBD1
CASSPTLRDRGYEQYF
TGTGCCAGCAGTCCAACGCTCCGGGACAGGGGCTACGAGCAGTACTTC
>TRBJ2-1|-|TRBV10-3|-
CAIREHTKNEQFF
TGTGCCATCAGGGAACATACTAAGAATGAGCAGTTCTTC
>TRBJ1-2|-|TRBV27|-
CASSLTENYGYTF
TGTGCCAGCAGTTTGACAGAGAACTATGGCTACACCTTC
>TRBJ2-3|-|TRBV11-2|TRBD2
CASSKTGGWADTQYF
TGTGCCAGCAGCAAAACGGGAGGTTGGGCAGATACGCAGTATTTT
>TRBJ1-5|-|TRBV19|-
CASAIDGTTGNQPQHF
TGTGCCAGTGCCATAGACGGGACAACCGGCAATCAGCCCCAGCATTTT
>TRBJ1-1|-|TRBV30|-
CAWSSMDTEAFF
TGTGCCTGGAGTTCAATGGACACTGAAGCTTTCTTT
>TRBJ1-1|once|TRBV29-1|-
CSVEDPQDYTEAFF
TGCAGCGTTGAAGATCCCCAGGATTACACTGAAGCTTTCTTT
>TRBJ1-2|-|TRBV5-6|TRBD1
CASSLGQGGAGGYTF
TGTGCCAGCAGCCTAGGACAGGGAGGAGCTGGCGGCTACACCTTC
>TRBJ1-5|-|TRBV12-5|-
CASGLVQGRQPQHF
TGTGCTAGTGGTTTGGTACAGGGTCGGCAGCCCCAGCATTTT
>TRBJ1-1|-|TRBV28|TRBD1
CASRPRTGTSFGTEAFF
TGTGCCAGCAGACCGAGGACAGGTACGAGTTTCGGGACTGAAGCTTTCTTT
>TRBJ1-1|-|TRBV4-1|-
CASSQERAVFERGDTEAFF
TGCGCCAGCAGCCAAGAGAGGGCCGTTTTCGAGAGGGGAGACACTGAAGCTTTCTTT
>TRBJ1-3|-|TRBV6-5|-
CASKDFRNTIYF
TGTGCCAGCAAGGACTTCAGAAACACCATATATTTT
>TRBJ1-3|-|TRBV6-6|-
CASKVMGDSGNTIYF
TGTGCCAGCAAAGTCATGGGGGACTCTGGAAACACCATATATTTT
>TRBJ2-3|-|TRBV9|TRBD1
CASSARTGGYTDTQYF
TGTGCCAGCAGCGCTCGGACAGGGGGTTACACAGATACGCAGTATTTT